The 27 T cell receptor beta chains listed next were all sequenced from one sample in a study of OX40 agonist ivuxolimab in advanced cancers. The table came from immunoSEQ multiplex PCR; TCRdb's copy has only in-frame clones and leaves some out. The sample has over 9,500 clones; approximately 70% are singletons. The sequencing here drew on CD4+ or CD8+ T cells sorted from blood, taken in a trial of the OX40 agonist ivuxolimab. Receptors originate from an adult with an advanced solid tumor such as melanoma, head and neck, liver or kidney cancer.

The chain's CDR3 is CASSLGGTSGNEQFF. CDR3 coding DNA: TGTGCCAGCAGCTTGGGGGGGACTAGCGGGAATGAGCAGTTCTTC. The chain has TRBV7-6 and TRBJ2-1, with TRBD2 matching 12 bases. CDR1 SGHVS and CDR2 FNYEAQ come from the germline V gene. This CDR3 spans 15 amino acids. The V and J ends lost 3 bases and 7 bases, in that order; junction bases with no gene match: 4. The entire variable domain, with the rest obtained from reference TRBV7-6 and TRBJ2-1, is as follows: GAGVSQSPRYKVTKRGQDVALRCDPISGHVSLYWYRQALGQGPEFLTYFNYEAQQDKSGLPNDRFSAERPEGSISTLTIQRTEQRDSAMYRCASSLGGTSGNEQFFGPGTRLTVL.

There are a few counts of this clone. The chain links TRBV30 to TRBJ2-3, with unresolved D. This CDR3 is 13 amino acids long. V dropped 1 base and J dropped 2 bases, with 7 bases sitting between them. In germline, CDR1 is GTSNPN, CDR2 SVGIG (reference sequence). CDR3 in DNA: TGTGCCTGGAGTGAGGTTACCACAGATACGCAGTATTTT. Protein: CAWSEVTTDTQYF.

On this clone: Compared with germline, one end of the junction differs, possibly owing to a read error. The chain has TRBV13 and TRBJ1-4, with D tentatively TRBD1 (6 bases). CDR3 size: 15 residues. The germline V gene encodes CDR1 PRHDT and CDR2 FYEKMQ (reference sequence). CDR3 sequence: CASSLGGVSNEKLFF. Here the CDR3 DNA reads TGTGCCAGCAGTTTAGGGGGTGTCTCTAATGAAAAACTGTTTTTT.

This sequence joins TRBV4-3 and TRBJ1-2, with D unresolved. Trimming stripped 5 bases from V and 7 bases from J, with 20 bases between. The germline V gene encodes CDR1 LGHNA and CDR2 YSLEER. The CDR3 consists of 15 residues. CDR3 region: CASSYGSGGLLGYTF. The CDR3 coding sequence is TGCGCCAGCAGCTATGGTTCTGGCGGCCTACTTGGCTACACCTTC.

CDR3 DNA sequence: TGTGCCAGCAGTGAATGGGGCCCGGGAGATTTAGGGGAGCTGTTTTTT. Amino acids: CASSEWGPGDLGELFF. The V gene is TRBV25-1, the J gene TRBJ2-2, with D perhaps TRBD2 (6 bases). This CDR3 has 16 amino acids. Trimming took 1 base from V and 8 from J, leaving 17 bases between them. From germline, CDR1 is MGHDK and CDR2 SYGVNS. Combining the CDR3 with reference TRBV25-1 and TRBJ2-2 gives the whole variable domain EADIYQTPRYLVIGTGKKITLECSQTMGHDKMYWYQQDPGMELHLIHYSYGVNSTEKGDLSSESTVSRIRTEHFPLTLESARPSHTSQYLCASSEWGPGDLGELFFGEGSRLTVL.

The CDR3 DNA follows: TGTGCCTGGAGTACTATGGGACAGGGCGACATTGAAGCTTTCTTT. Translated, it gives CAWSTMGQGDIEAFF. The V gene is TRBV30, the J gene TRBJ1-1, with 9 positions matching TRBD1. V lost 2 bases to trimming and J lost 7 bases; unmatched junction nucleotides: 11. CDR3 length: 15 residues. Germline V gives CDR1 GTSNPN, CDR2 SVGIG (reference sequence).

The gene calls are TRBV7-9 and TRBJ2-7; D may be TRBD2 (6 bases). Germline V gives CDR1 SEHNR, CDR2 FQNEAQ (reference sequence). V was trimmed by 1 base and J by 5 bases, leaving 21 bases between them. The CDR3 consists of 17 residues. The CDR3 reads CASSLDLLGGVRDEQYF. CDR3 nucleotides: TGTGCCAGCAGCTTAGACCTCCTAGGCGGGGTCCGGGACGAGCAGTACTTC.

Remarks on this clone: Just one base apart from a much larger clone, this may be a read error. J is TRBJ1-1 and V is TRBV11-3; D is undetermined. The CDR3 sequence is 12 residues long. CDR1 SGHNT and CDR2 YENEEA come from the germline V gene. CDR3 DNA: TGTGCCGGCAGCGACGAAAACACTGAAGCTTTCTTT. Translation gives CAGSDENTEAFF.

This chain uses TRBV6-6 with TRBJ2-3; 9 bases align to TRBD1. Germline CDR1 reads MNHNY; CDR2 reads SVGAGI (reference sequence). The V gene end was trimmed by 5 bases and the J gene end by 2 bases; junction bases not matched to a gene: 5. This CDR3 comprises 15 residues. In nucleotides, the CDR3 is TGTGCCAGCAGTCCGGGACAGGGCTACACAGATACGCAGTATTTT. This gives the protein CASSPGQGYTDTQYF.

CDR3 coding DNA: TGCGCCAGCAGCGGGGGGACTGCCGATGTGGGATACGAGCAGTACTTC. Translation gives CASSGGTADVGYEQYF. The chain has TRBV5-1 and TRBJ2-7, with D maybe TRBD2 (6 bases). Germline assignment: CDR1 SGHRS and CDR2 YFSETQ. The CDR3 is 16 amino acids. V dropped 4 bases and J dropped 4 bases, with 21 bases sitting between them. Drawing the rest from reference TRBV5-1 and TRBJ2-7, the complete variable domain is KAGVTQTPRYLIKTRGQQVTLSCSPISGHRSVSWYQQTPGQGLQFLFEYFSETQRNKGNFPGRFSGRQFSNSRSEMNVSTLELGDSALYLCASSGGTADVGYEQYFGPGTRLTVT.

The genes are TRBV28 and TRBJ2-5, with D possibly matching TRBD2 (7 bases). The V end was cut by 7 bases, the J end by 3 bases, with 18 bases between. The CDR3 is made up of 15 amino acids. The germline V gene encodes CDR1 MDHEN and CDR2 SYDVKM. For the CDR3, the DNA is TGTGCCAGCAATCCCGTAGGGGGGGAAAAAGAGACCCAGTACTTC. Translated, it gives CASNPVGGEKETQYF.

This chain's CDR3 is CASSLAVRLDQETQYF. CDR3 DNA: TGCGCCAGCAGCTTGGCCGTTAGGCTGGACCAAGAGACCCAGTACTTC. The chain employs TRBV5-1 and TRBJ2-5, with D hard to call. The CDR3 sequence is 16 residues long. Trimming pared 0 bases from V and 0 bases from J, leaving 12 bases between. The germline gives CDR1 SGHRS, CDR2 YFSETQ.

CDR3 sequence: CASSSLPGQGYYEQYF. CDR3 coding DNA: TGTGCCAGCAGTTCTCTGCCTGGACAGGGATACTACGAGCAGTACTTC. The V call is TRBV13, the J call TRBJ2-7, with 8 bases fitting TRBD1. Germline CDR1 and CDR2: PRHDT and FYEKMQ (reference sequence). Unmatched junction bases numbered 13, after V lost 6 bases and J lost 3 bases. CDR3 length: 16 amino acids.

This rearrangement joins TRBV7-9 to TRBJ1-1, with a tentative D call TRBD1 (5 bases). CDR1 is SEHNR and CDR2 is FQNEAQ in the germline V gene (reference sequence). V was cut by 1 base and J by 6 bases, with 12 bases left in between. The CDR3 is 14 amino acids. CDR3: CASSLGQGIPEAFF. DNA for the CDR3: TGTGCCAGCAGCTTAGGGCAGGGTATCCCTGAAGCTTTCTTT.

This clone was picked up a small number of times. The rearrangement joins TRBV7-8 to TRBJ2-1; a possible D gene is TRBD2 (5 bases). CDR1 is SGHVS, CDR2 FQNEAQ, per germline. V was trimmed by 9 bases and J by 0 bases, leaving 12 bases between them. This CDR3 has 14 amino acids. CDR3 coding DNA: TGTGCCAGTCGCGCTGGGAGCTCCTACAATGAGCAGTTCTTC. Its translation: CASRAGSSYNEQFF.

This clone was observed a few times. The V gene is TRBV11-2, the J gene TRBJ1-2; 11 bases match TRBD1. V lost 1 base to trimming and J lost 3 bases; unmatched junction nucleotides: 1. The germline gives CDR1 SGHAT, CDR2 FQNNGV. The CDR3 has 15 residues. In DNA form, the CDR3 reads TGTGCCAGCAGCTTAGGGACAGGGGGCCACTATGGCTACACCTTC. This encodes CASSLGTGGHYGYTF. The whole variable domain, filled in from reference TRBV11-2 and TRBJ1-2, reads EAGVAQSPRYKIIEKRQSVAFWCNPISGHATLYWYQQILGQGPKLLIQFQNNGVVDDSQLPKDRFSAERLKGVDSTLKIQPAKLEDSAVYLCASSLGTGGHYGYTFGSGTRLTVV.

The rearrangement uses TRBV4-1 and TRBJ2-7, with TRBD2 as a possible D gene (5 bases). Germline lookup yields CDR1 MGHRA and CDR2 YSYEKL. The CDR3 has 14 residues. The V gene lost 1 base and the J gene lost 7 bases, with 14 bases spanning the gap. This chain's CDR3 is CASSQGPSGWEQYF. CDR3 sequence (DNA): TGCGCCAGCAGCCAAGGTCCATCGGGGTGGGAGCAGTACTTC.

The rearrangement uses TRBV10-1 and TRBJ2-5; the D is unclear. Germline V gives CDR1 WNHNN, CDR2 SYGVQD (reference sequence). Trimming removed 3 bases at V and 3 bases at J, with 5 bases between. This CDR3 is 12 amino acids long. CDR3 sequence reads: CASSDGKETQYF. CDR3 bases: TGCGCCAGCAGTGATGGGAAAGAGACCCAGTACTTC.

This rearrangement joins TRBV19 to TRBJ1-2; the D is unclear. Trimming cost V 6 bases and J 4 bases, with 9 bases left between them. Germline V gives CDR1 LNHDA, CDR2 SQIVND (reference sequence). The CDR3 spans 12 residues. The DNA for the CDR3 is TGTGCCAGTAGCCCAGGCTTCTATGGCTACACCTTC. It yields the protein CASSPGFYGYTF.

The CDR3 DNA reads TGTGCCAGCATACAACGACAGGGGAACATTCAGTACTTC. This translates into CASIQRQGNIQYF. The V call is TRBV6-5, the J call TRBJ2-4; 8 bases match TRBD1. Germline V lookup: CDR1 MNHEY, CDR2 SVGAGI. V lost 7 bases, J lost 7 bases, and 6 bases stayed unmatched. The CDR3 is made up of 13 amino acids.

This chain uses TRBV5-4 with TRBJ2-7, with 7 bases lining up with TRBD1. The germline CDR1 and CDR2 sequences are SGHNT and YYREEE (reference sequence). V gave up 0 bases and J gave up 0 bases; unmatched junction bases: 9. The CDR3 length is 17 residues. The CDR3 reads CASSLAMTGTSSYEQYF. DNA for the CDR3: TGTGCCAGCAGCTTGGCCATGACAGGGACGAGCTCCTACGAGCAGTACTTC.

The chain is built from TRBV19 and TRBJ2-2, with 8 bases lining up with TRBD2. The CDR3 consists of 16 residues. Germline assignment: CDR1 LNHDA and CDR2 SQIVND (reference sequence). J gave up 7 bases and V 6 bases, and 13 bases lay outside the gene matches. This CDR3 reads CASRRGSGSLGGELFF. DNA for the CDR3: TGTGCCAGTAGAAGGGGAAGCGGGAGTCTCGGCGGGGAGCTGTTTTTT.

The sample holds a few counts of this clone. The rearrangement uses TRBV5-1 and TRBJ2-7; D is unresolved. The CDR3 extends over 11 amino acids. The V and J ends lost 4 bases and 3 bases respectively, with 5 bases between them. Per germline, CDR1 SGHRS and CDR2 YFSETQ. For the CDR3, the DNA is TGCGCCAGCAGCCCGGGCTACGAGCAGTACTTC. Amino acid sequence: CASSPGYEQYF.

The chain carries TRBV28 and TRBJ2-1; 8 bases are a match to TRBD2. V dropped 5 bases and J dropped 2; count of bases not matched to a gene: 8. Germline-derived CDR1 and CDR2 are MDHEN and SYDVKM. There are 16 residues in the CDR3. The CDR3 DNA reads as TGTGCCAGCAGTCCCCGCCGGGGGGGGGCCTACAATGAGCAGTTCTTC. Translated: CASSPRRGGAYNEQFF.

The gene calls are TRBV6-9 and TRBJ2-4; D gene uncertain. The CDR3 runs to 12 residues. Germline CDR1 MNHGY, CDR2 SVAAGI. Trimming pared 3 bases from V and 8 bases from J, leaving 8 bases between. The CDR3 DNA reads TGTGCCAGCAGTTACGCCGAGGACATTCAGTACTTC. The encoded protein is CASSYAEDIQYF.

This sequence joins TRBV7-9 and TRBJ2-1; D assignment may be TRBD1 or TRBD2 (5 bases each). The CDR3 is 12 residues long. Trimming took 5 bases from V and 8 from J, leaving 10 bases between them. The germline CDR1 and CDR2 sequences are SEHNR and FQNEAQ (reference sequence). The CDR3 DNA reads TGTGCCAGCAGCCCCGGGGCGGATGAGCAGTTCTTC. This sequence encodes CASSPGADEQFF.

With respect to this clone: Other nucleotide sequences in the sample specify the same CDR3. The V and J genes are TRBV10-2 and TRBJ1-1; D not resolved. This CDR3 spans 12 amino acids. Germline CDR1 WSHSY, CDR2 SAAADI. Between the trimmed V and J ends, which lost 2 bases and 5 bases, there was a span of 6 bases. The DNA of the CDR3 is TGCGCCAGCAGTGAGGGCTATACTGAAGCTTTCTTT. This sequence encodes CASSEGYTEAFF.